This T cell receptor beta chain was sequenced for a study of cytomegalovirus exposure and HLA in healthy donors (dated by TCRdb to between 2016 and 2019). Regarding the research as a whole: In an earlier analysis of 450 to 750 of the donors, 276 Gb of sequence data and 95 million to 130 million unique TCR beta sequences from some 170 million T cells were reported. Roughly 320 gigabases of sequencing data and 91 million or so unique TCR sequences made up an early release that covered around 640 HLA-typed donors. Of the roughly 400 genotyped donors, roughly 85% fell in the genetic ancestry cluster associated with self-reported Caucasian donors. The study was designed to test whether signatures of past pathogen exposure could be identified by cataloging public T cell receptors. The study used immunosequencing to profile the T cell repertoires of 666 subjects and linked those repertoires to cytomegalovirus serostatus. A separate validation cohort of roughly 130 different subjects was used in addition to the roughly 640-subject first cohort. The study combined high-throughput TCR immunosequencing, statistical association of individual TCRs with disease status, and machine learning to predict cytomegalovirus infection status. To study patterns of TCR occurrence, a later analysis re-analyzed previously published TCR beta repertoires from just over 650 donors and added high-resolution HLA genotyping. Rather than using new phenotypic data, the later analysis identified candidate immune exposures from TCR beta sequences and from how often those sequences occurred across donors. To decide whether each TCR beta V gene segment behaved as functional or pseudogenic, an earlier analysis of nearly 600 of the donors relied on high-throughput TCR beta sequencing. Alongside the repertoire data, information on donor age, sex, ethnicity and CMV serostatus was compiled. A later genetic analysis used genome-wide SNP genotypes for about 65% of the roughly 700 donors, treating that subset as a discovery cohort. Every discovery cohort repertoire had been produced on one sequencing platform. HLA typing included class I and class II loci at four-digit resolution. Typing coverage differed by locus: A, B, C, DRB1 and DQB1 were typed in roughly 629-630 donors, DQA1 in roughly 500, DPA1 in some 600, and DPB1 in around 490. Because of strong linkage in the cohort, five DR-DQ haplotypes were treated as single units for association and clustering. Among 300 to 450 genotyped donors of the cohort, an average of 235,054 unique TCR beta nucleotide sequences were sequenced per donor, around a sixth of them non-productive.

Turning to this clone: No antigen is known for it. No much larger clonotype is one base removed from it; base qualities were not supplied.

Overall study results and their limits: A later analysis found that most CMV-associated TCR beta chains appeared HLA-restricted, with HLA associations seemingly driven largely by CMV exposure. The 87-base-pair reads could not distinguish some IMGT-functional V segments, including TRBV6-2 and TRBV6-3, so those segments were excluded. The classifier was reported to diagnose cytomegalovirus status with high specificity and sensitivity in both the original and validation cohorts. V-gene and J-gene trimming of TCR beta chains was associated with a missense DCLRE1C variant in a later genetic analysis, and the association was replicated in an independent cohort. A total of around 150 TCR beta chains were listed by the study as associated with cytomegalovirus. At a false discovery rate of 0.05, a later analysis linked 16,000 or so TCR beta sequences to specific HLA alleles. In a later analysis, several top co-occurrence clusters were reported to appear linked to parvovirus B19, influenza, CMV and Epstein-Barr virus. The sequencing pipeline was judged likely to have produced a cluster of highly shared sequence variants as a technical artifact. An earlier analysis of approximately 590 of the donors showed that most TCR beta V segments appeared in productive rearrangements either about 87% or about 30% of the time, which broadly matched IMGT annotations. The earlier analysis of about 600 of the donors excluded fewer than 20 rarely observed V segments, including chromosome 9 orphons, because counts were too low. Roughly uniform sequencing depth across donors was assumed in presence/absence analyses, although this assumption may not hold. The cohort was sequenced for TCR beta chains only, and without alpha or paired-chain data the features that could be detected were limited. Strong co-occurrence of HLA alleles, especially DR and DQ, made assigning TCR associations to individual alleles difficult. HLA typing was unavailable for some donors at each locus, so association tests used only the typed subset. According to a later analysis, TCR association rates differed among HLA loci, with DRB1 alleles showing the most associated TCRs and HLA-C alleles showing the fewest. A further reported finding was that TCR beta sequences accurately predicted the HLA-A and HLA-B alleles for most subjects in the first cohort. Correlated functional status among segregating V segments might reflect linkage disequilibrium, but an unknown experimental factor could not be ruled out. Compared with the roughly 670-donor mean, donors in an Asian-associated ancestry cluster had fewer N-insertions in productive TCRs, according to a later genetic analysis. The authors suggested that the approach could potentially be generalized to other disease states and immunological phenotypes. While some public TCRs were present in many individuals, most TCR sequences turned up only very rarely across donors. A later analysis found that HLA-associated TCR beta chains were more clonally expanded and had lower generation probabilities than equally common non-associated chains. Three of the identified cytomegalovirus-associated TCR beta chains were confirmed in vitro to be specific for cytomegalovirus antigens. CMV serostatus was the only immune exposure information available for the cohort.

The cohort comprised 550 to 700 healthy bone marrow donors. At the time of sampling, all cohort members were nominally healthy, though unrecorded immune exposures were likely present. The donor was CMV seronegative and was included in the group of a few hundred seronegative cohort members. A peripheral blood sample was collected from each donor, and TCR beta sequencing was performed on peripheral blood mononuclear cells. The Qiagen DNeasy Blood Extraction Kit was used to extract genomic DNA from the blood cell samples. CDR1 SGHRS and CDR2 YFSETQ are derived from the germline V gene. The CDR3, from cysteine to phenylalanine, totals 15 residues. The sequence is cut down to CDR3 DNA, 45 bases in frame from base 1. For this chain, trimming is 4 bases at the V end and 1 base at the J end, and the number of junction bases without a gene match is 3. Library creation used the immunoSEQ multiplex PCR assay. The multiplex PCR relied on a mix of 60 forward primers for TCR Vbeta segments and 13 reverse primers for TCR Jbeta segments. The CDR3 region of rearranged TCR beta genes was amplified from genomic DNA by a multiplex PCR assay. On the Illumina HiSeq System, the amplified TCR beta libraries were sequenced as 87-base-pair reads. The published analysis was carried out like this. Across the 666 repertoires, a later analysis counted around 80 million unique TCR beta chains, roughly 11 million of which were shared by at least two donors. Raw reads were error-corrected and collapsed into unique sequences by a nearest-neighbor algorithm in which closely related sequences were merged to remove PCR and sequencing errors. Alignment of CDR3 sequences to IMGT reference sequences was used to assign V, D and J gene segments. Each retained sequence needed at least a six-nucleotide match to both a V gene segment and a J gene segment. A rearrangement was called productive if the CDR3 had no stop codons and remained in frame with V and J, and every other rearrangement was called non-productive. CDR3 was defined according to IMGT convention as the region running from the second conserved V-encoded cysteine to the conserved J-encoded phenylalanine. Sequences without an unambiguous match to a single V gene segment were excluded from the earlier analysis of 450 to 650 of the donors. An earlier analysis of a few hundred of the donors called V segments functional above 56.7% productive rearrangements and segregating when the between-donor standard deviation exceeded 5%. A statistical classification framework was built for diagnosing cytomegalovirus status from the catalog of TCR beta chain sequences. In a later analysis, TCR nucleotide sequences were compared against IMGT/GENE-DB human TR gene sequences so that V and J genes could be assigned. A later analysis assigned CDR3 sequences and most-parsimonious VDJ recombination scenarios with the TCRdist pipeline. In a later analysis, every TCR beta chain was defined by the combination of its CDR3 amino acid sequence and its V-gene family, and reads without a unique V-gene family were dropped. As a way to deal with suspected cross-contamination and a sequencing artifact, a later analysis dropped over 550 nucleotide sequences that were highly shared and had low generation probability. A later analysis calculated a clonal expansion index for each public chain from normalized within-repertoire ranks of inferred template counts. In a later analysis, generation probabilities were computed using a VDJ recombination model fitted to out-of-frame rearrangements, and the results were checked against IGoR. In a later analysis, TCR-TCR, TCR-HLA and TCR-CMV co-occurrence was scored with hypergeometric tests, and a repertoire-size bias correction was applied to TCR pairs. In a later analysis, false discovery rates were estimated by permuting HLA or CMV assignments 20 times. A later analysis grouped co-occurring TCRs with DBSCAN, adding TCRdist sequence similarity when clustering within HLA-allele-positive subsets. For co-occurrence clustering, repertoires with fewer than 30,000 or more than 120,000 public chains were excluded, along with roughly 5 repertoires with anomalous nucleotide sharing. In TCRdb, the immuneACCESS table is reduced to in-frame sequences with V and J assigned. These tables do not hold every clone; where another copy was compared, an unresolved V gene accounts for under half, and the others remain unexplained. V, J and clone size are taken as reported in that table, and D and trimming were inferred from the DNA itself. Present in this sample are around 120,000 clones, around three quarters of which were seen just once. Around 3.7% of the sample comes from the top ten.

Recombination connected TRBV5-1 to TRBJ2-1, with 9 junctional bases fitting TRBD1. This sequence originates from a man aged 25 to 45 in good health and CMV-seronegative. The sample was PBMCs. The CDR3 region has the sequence CASSPTGGSYNEQFF. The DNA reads TGCGCCAGCAGCCCGACAGGGGGGTCCTACAATGAGCAGTTCTTC.